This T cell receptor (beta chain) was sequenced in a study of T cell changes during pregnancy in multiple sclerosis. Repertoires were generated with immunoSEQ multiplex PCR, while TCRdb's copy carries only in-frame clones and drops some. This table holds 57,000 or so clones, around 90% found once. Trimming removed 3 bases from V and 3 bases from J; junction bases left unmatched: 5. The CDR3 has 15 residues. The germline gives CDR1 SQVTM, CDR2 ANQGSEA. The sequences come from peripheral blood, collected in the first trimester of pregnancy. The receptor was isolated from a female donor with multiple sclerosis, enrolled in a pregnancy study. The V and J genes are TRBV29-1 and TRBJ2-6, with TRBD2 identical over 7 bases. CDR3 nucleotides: TGCAGCGTTGAGGGGGGGGGAGATGGGGCCAACGTCCTGACTTTC. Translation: CSVEGGGDGANVLTF.